These 21 T cell receptor beta chains came from one sample sequenced in a study of blood T cell repertoires in COVID-19. Method: immunoSEQ multiplex PCR; TCRdb's copy keeps in-frame clones and lacks some. The sample has under 200,000 clones, about 85% seen once. What was sequenced was peripheral blood. All receptors derive from a man aged 55 to 70 with active or convalescent COVID-19.

The rearrangement joins TRBV4-1 to TRBJ1-2, with 11 bases that match TRBD1. Looked up from germline, CDR1 is MGHRA and CDR2 is YSYEKL. The CDR3 is 17 amino acids. The V gene end was trimmed by 2 bases and the J gene end by 3 bases; junction bases not matched to a gene: 8. The CDR3 here is CASSQSPRDRGDYGYTF. The CDR3, as DNA: TGCGCCAGCAGCCAATCCCCGCGGGACAGGGGGGACTATGGCTACACCTTC.

The V call is TRBV18, the J call TRBJ2-7, with a tentative D call TRBD1 (5 bases). The germline V and J ends were trimmed by 0 bases and 5 bases, with 8 bases remaining between them. CDR1 KGHSH and CDR2 LQKENI come from the germline V gene. The CDR3 sequence is 13 residues long. CDR3 nucleotides: TGTGCCAGCTCACCACCAGGGGTCAACGAGCAGTACTTC. Its protein product is CASSPPGVNEQYF.

Remarks on this clone: A read error may produce the germline difference seen at one junction end. The genes are TRBV30 and TRBJ1-5, with 9 positions matching TRBD1. The germline CDR1 and CDR2 sequences are GTSNPN and SVGIG (reference sequence). The CDR3 extends over 13 amino acids. The CDR3 here is CAWAGQGNQPQHF. In DNA form, the CDR3 reads TGTGCCTGGGCGGGACAGGGCAACCAGCCCCAGCATTTT.

The V and J genes are TRBV7-2 and TRBJ2-7, with no clear D. Germline CDR1 is SGHTA and CDR2 is FQGNSA. The CDR3 is 13 residues long. Trimming stripped 3 bases from V and 3 bases from J, with 9 bases between. The CDR3 protein is CASSFLTGYEQYF. The CDR3 region has the DNA TGTGCCAGCAGCTTTTTAACGGGCTACGAGCAGTACTTC.

This rearrangement joins TRBV11-3 to TRBJ1-4, with D possibly TRBD1 on 6 matching bases. The CDR3 has 18 amino acids. Germline CDR1 SGHNT, CDR2 YENEEA. V dropped 0 bases and J dropped 4 bases, with 18 bases sitting between them. CDR3 sequence (DNA): TGTGCCAGCAGCTTAGATATGGGGGCAGGGCTCCTTAATGAAAAACTGTTTTTT. Amino acid sequence: CASSLDMGAGLLNEKLFF.

This clone occurred a few times. The V gene is TRBV4-1, the J gene TRBJ2-5; 9 bases fit TRBD2. Trimming removed 0 bases from V and 0 bases from J; junction bases left unmatched: 5. Per germline, CDR1 MGHRA and CDR2 YSYEKL. The CDR3 runs to 17 residues. The CDR3: CASSQEGRGGYQETQYF. The CDR3 nucleotides are TGCGCCAGCAGCCAAGAAGGGCGGGGGGGATACCAAGAGACCCAGTACTTC.

This clone was counted once. The chain has TRBV6-1 and TRBJ1-1, with D hard to call. Trimming cost V 3 bases and J 4 bases, with 12 bases left between them. The germline V gene has CDR1 MNHNS and CDR2 SASEGT. The CDR3 extends over 14 amino acids. The CDR3 bases are TGTGCCAGCAGTGAGGTGGCGTCGGGCACTGAAGCTTTCTTT. Translation: CASSEVASGTEAFF.

This chain joins TRBV9 and TRBJ2-5; TRBD2 might be the D (5 bases). Trimming stripped 0 bases from V and 5 bases from J, with 11 bases between. Per the germline V gene, CDR1 is SGDLS and CDR2 is YYNGEE. The CDR3 is made up of 14 amino acids. The CDR3 nucleotides are TGTGCCAGCAGCGTAGGTGGAGGCGGGGAGACCCAGTACTTC. Amino acids: CASSVGGGGETQYF.

The chain joins TRBV6-5 to TRBJ1-6; TRBD1 might be the D (5 bases). The CDR3 has 11 residues. The V and J ends lost 11 bases and 9 bases respectively, with 11 bases between them. Looked up from germline, CDR1 is MNHEY and CDR2 is SVGAGI. DNA for the CDR3: TGTGCCGGACCCAGGGTTTCACCCCTCCACTTT. Translated: CAGPRVSPLHF.

This clone was seen a few times. The chain carries TRBV3-1 (or the pseudogene TRBV3-2) and TRBJ1-1, with unresolved D. Trimming removed 4 bases from V and 1 base from J, with 7 bases in between. Germline CDR1 reads LGHDT; CDR2 reads YNNKEL (reference sequence). The CDR3 runs 13 residues. The CDR3 sequence is CASSPMANTEAFF. Written as DNA, the CDR3 is TGTGCCAGCAGCCCCATGGCGAACACTGAAGCTTTCTTT.

This clone was counted a few times. The V and J genes are TRBV19 and TRBJ2-7, with 7 bases identical to TRBD1. CDR1 and CDR2 from the germline V gene are LNHDA and SQIVND (reference sequence). J was trimmed by 7 bases and V by 5 bases; bases with no gene match: 14. This CDR3 has 15 amino acids. The CDR3 loop reads CASSYNRDSQGEQYF. The CDR3 region has the DNA TGTGCCAGTAGTTACAATCGGGACAGCCAGGGAGAGCAGTACTTC.

This clone appeared a few times. This chain joins TRBV11-2 and TRBJ1-6; TRBD1 agrees at 7 bases. The CDR3 totals 16 residues. Germline V lookup: CDR1 SGHAT, CDR2 FQNNGV. Trimming took 5 bases from V and 1 from J; bases not matched to a gene: 5. The CDR3 DNA is TGTGCCAGCAGCCAACCACAGGGGTCCTATAATTCACCCCTCCACTTT. It translates to CASSQPQGSYNSPLHF.

The chain joins TRBV15 to TRBJ2-7; a possible D gene is TRBD1 (6 bases). V was shortened by 3 bases and J by 4 bases, with 22 bases between the two germline ends. Germline lookup yields CDR1 LNHNV and CDR2 YYDKDF (reference sequence). This CDR3 region has 17 residues. CDR3 sequence reads: CATSREQLRGTFYEQYF. In DNA form, the CDR3 reads TGTGCCACCAGCAGGGAACAACTTAGGGGGACATTTTACGAGCAGTACTTC.

This clone was counted between two and nine times. The chain recombines TRBV6-5 with TRBJ1-3; 7 nucleotides match TRBD1. V lost 6 bases and J lost 4; bases outside the gene matches: 3. Germline assignment: CDR1 MNHEY and CDR2 SVGAGI. CDR3 length: 13 amino acids. DNA for the CDR3: TGTGCCAGCAGGTCGACAGGGGGAAACACCATATATTTT. Its translation is CASRSTGGNTIYF.

The V call is TRBV6-5, the J call TRBJ1-2; tentative D call: TRBD1 (6 bases). Germline V gene lookup returns CDR1 MNHEY and CDR2 SVGAGI. The length of the CDR3 is 13 residues. V was shortened by 6 bases and J by 8 bases, with 16 bases between the two germline ends. The CDR3 region has the DNA TGTGCCAGCAGCGTAGGGGGGGTTAAGGGCTACACCTTC. Translated: CASSVGGVKGYTF.

The V gene is TRBV5-1, the J gene TRBJ1-1, with a possible D match to TRBD1 (5 bases). There are 13 residues in the CDR3. The germline gives CDR1 SGHRS, CDR2 YFSETQ. Trimming left V 4 bases short and J 2 bases short, with 9 bases between. CDR3 in amino acids: CASSPTGNTEAFF. Written as DNA, the CDR3 is TGCGCCAGCAGCCCCACAGGTAACACTGAAGCTTTCTTT.

The chain carries TRBV11-2 and TRBJ2-7; 7 bases fit TRBD1. V was pared by 4 bases and J by 6 bases, with 12 bases of the junction left unmatched. The CDR3 covers 15 residues. The germline V gene encodes CDR1 SGHAT and CDR2 FQNNGV. Here the CDR3 DNA reads TGTGCCAGCAGCTCACCCGGGACAGCCGATATCGAGCAGTACTTC. Protein: CASSSPGTADIEQYF.

The gene calls are TRBV5-1 and TRBJ1-2; D is unclear. V was shortened by 5 bases and J by 7 bases, with 18 bases between the two germline ends. CDR1 SGHRS and CDR2 YFSETQ come from the germline V gene. The CDR3 has 14 residues. The CDR3 loop reads CASSRLEGGSGYTF. The CDR3 DNA reads TGCGCCAGCAGTAGGTTAGAGGGCGGGAGTGGCTACACCTTC. Full variable domain (remainder filled in from reference TRBV5-1 and TRBJ1-2): KAGVTQTPRYLIKTRGQQVTLSCSPISGHRSVSWYQQTPGQGLQFLFEYFSETQRNKGNFPGRFSGRQFSNSRSEMNVSTLELGDSALYLCASSRLEGGSGYTFGSGTRLTVV.

This chain uses TRBV5-1 with TRBJ2-1; TRBD2 matches at 15 bases. J was trimmed by 1 base and V by 3 bases; bases with no gene match: 2. The CDR3 spans 17 residues. Germline lookup yields CDR1 SGHRS and CDR2 YFSETQ. The CDR3 here is CASSSGLAGGSYNEQFF. The CDR3 bases are TGCGCCAGCAGCTCTGGACTAGCGGGGGGGTCCTACAATGAGCAGTTCTTC.

The chain couples TRBV19 to TRBJ2-5; TRBD2 agrees at 10 bases. This CDR3 contains 16 residues. Looked up from germline, CDR1 is LNHDA and CDR2 is SQIVND (reference sequence). The trim removed 4 bases at V and 4 bases at J, leaving 9 bases unmatched. DNA for the CDR3: TGTGCCAGTAGTAGACTAAGCGGGGGGGCCATAGAGACCCAGTACTTC. It specifies CASSRLSGGAIETQYF.

The V gene is TRBV5-1, the J gene TRBJ2-7; D not certain. Germline lookup yields CDR1 SGHRS and CDR2 YFSETQ. The CDR3 has 13 residues. Trimming shortened V by 0 bases and J by 5 bases, and 9 bases separated the two germline ends. CDR3 sequence reads: CASSLVLGHEQYF. CDR3 sequence (DNA): TGCGCCAGCAGCTTGGTGTTGGGCCACGAGCAGTACTTC. Full variable domain (missing parts from reference TRBV5-1 and TRBJ2-7): KAGVTQTPRYLIKTRGQQVTLSCSPISGHRSVSWYQQTPGQGLQFLFEYFSETQRNKGNFPGRFSGRQFSNSRSEMNVSTLELGDSALYLCASSLVLGHEQYFGPGTRLTVT.